The 15 T cell receptor beta chains below come from one sample, sequenced in a study of T-cell reconstitution after alpha-beta-depleted transplantation in children. Unique molecular identifiers were used to barcode this TCRbeta library. In TCRdb, the PCR reads were re-called with MiXCR into one record per CDR3 protein. The sample contains about 470,000 distinct CDR3 sequences, about 45% of which appear only once. The material sequenced was PBMCs, taken before TCRalphabeta/CD19-depleted stem cell transplant. These TCRs come from a girl under 10 years old with aplastic anemia, due to receive a stem cell transplant.

As DNA, the CDR3 is TGTGCCAGCAGCCCTCGCGGGATGGGCGGGAGTTCCCCTTCCAGAGTCGGTACAGATACGCAGTATTTT. As protein: CASSPRGMGGSSPSRVGTDTQYF. The V call is TRBV3-1, the J call TRBJ2-3, with 7 bases aligning to TRBD2. With 4 bases clipped from V and 3 bases from J, the junction kept 31 bases outside the gene matches. Germline CDR1 and CDR2: LGHDT and YNNKEL (reference sequence). This CDR3 contains 23 residues.

The CDR3 sequence: CASIRDSYGYTF. The CDR3 DNA sequence: TGCGCCAGTATCCGGGACAGCTATGGCTACACCTTC. J is TRBJ1-2 and V is TRBV10-2, with 7 bases matching TRBD1. Germline V lookup: CDR1 WSHSY, CDR2 SAAADI. This CDR3 comprises 12 residues. The junction had 5 bases not matched to a gene; V was cut back by 9 bases and J by 4 bases.

The sample holds many counts of this clonotype. This sequence joins TRBV12-3 or TRBV12-4 and TRBJ1-6; D perhaps matches TRBD1 (5 bases). The CDR3 sequence is 14 residues long. The V end was cut by 5 bases, the J end by 5 bases, with 10 bases between. The CDR3 loop is CASSPLGHNSPLHF. The CDR3 DNA reads as TGTGCCAGCAGTCCCCTGGGGCATAATTCACCCCTCCACTTT.

The CDR3 protein is CASSYPRTSGRNEQFF. The CDR3 DNA is TGTGCCAGCAGTTACCCCAGGACTAGCGGGAGAAATGAGCAGTTCTTC. The J gene is TRBJ2-1, the V gene TRBV28; TRBD2 aligns across 13 bases. Germline V gives CDR1 MDHEN, CDR2 SYDVKM. The V and J ends lost 4 bases and 7 bases, in that order; junction bases with no gene match: 7. This CDR3 spans 16 amino acids.

This rearrangement joins TRBV28 to TRBJ1-2; the D is unclear. The V end was cut by 8 bases, the J end by 3 bases, with 10 bases between. Germline CDR1 is MDHEN and CDR2 is SYDVKM. This CDR3 region has 12 residues. CDR3 in DNA: TGTGCCAGCTCTTCCGAGGACTATGGCTACACCTTC. Amino acid sequence: CASSSEDYGYTF.

This clonotype came up a few times. The chain is built from TRBV6-1 and TRBJ1-1, with TRBD1 matching over 9 bases. The CDR3 covers 16 residues. Germline CDR1 reads MNHNS; CDR2 reads SASEGT. J was trimmed by 4 bases and V by 9 bases; bases with no gene match: 15. CDR3 DNA sequence: TGTGCCAGTATGGGACAGGGCAAACTTGCGGGCACTGAAGCTTTCTTT. Translation gives CASMGQGKLAGTEAFF.

The chain recombines TRBV7-3 with TRBJ2-3; tentatively, D is TRBD2 (7 bases). V lost 2 bases, J lost 1 base, and 13 bases lay in between. Germline assignment: CDR1 SGHTA and CDR2 FQGTGA. CDR3 size: 16 residues. In nucleotides, the CDR3 is TGTGCCAGCAGCTTAGGAGGGGGGGGGCGCACAGATACGCAGTATTTT. Translated: CASSLGGGGRTDTQYF.

This clonotype was observed a handful of times. V is TRBV19 and J is TRBJ2-3, with D hard to call. V lost 5 bases and J 4 bases, leaving 13 bases between the germline ends. CDR3 length: 14 residues. Looked up from germline, CDR1 is LNHDA and CDR2 is SQIVND (reference sequence). CDR3: CASSSSGVADTQYF. DNA for the CDR3: TGTGCCAGTAGTTCATCAGGAGTTGCAGATACGCAGTATTTT.

This clonotype was detected only a few times. Since no conserved phenylalanine or tryptophan closes the CDR3, a read error is the likely cause. Because the CDR3's place on the DNA is in doubt, the DNA is left out and the CDR3 is given as listed by TCRdb. V usage is TRBV5-5 and J usage is TRBJ2-1; the table's D call, TRBD2, was not checked against the DNA. Counting both end residues, the CDR3 totals 13 amino acids. Germline V gene data show CDR1 as SGHKS and CDR2 as YYEKEE (reference sequence). This CDR3 reads CASSWGASGAPAD.

For this clonotype: This may come from a read error, since a much larger clone is one base off. The chain recombines TRBV20-1 with TRBJ2-3, with TRBD2 identical over 7 bases. Germline V gene lookup returns CDR1 DFQATT and CDR2 SNEGSKA (reference sequence). There are 17 residues in the CDR3. The ends lost 7 bases at V and 3 bases at J; junction bases unmatched: 19. The CDR3 nucleotides are TGCAGTGTCCAGAGACCAACAGCGGGAAGTTTAACAGATACGCAGTATTTT. It is translated as CSVQRPTAGSLTDTQYF.

The chain joins TRBV29-1 to TRBJ2-2; 7 bases are a match to TRBD1. V shed 6 bases and J 1 base; nucleotides not matched to a gene: 2. The germline V gene has CDR1 SQVTM and CDR2 ANQGSEA. This CDR3 is built from 13 residues. The CDR3 protein is CSVRTGNTGELFF. The CDR3 coding sequence is TGCAGCGTCCGGACAGGGAACACCGGGGAGCTGTTTTTT.

This clonotype was observed at least ten times. The rearrangement links TRBV5-1 to TRBJ1-1, with D perhaps matching TRBD1 (6 bases). CDR3 size: 15 residues. CDR1 and CDR2 (germline): SGHRS, YFSETQ. The V and J ends lost 4 bases and 4 bases respectively, with 17 bases between them. In DNA, the CDR3 is TGCGCCAGCAGCCCTAAGGACGGAGGGGGCACTGAAGCTTTCTTT. Protein product: CASSPKDGGGTEAFF.

The chain is built from TRBV7-3 and TRBJ2-5, with D possibly TRBD2 on 6 matching bases. V lost 0 bases and J lost 4, with 15 bases in between. This CDR3 contains 16 residues. Germline-derived CDR1 and CDR2 are SGHTA and FQGTGA. CDR3 in amino acids: CASSLTGRRGGETQYF. The CDR3 DNA reads as TGTGCCAGCAGCTTAACGGGGCGGCGGGGCGGAGAGACCCAGTACTTC.

Ten or more counts support this clonotype. The chain has TRBV20-1 and TRBJ2-1; 12 nucleotides align to TRBD2. Germline V lookup: CDR1 DFQATT, CDR2 SNEGSKA (reference sequence). This CDR3 has 12 residues. Germline trimming cut 7 bases from V and 10 bases from J; bases unmatched to any gene: 5. The CDR3 DNA follows: TGCAGTGGGACTAGCGGGGCGGACGAGCAGTTCTTC. It translates to CSGTSGADEQFF.

This chain connects TRBV28 to TRBJ2-5; D possibly corresponds to TRBD2 (6 bases). V shed 3 bases and J shed 1 base, with 12 bases lying between them. The CDR3 consists of 15 residues. The germline CDR1 and CDR2 sequences are MDHEN and SYDVKM. The DNA of the CDR3 is TGTGCCAGCAGTTTGGAGGGCTCCACCCAAGAGACCCAGTACTTC. It specifies CASSLEGSTQETQYF. The full variable domain, rest sourced from reference TRBV28 and TRBJ2-5, is DVKVTQSSRYLVKRTGEKVFLECVQDMDHENMFWYRQDPGLGLRLIYFSYDVKMKEKGDIPEGYSVSREKKERFSLILESASTNQTSMYLCASSLEGSTQETQYFGPGTRLLVL.